The T cell receptor (beta chain) under discussion was sequenced for a study of CD8+ T cells in alopecia areata. Across the study: The drug, oral tofacitinib, was given to treated patients at 5 to 10 mg twice daily. Regarding the study as a whole: Higher clonality than in normal scalp was seen in lesional scalp, especially alopecia totalis/universalis. Possibly as an HLA-related effect, TCR sharing across patients appeared less clear than in mice.

Concerning this clone: Antigen unknown.

The V gene lost 4 bases and the J gene lost 0 bases, with 14 bases spanning the gap. The CDR3 runs to 16 residues. Germline V CDR1 and CDR2: SNHLY, FYNNEI. PBMCs yielded sorted CD4+ and CD8+ T cells. Sequencing used cDNA as its template, made by extracting RNA and reverse transcribing it. Clones were read by immunoSEQ multiplex PCR, and TCRdb kept only the in-frame ones, dropping some. The sample has approximately 150,000 clones, around 71% seen once. The sample here was CD8+ T cells sorted from blood, taken at week 0. The chain recombines TRBV2 with TRBJ2-3; maybe TRBD2 (6 bases). This clonotype was sampled from a human donor with alopecia areata. The DNA for the CDR3 is TGTGCCAGCAGTGTTCGGGCGGGGTACAGCACAGATACGCAGTATTTT. This gives the protein CASSVRAGYSTDTQYF. The full variable domain, rest sourced from reference TRBV2 and TRBJ2-3, is EPEVTQTPSHQVTQMGQEVILRCVPISNHLYFYWYRQILGQKVEFLVSFYNNEISEKSEIFDDQFSVERPDGSNFTLKIRSTKLEDSAMYFCASSVRAGYSTDTQYFGPGTRLTVL.